The present TCR beta chain was sequenced within a study of shared clonotypes between healthy human individuals. General study findings and limits: Sorted-subset sequencing, rarefaction showed, was incomplete despite large depth.

The table lists this clone with a count of one. Its antigen is as yet unknown. Only in-frame clones appear in the TCRdb table, and some are missing; sequencing was by immunoSEQ multiplex PCR. The sample lists about 2.4 million clones, approximately 93% occurring once. CDR3 length: 14 amino acids. Per germline, CDR1 MGHDK and CDR2 SYGVNS. Trimming stripped 2 bases from V and 8 bases from J, with 15 bases between. This TCR was recovered from a man between 18 and 35 years old in good health. Some clones in this sample may be carry-over from other donors' samples. The sequenced material came from naive CD4+ T cells from PBMCs. Documented subset: CD45RA+ positively selected. The V gene is TRBV25-1, the J gene TRBJ1-2; D is perhaps TRBD1 (5 bases). Written as DNA, the CDR3 is TGTGCCAGCAGTGAACGCGGGCAGGGTCTAGGCTACACCTTC. Residues: CASSERGQGLGYTF.